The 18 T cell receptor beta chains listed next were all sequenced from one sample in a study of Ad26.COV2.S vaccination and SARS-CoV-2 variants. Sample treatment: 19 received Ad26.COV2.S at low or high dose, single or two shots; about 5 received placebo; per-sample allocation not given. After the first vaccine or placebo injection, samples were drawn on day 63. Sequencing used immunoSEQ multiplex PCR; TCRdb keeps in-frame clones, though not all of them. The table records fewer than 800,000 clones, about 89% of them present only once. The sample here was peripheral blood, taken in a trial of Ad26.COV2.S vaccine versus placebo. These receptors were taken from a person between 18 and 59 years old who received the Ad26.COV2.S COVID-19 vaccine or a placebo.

The CDR3 DNA follows: TGTGCCAGCAGCTTCGGGGGAGCATCAGTATACTACGAGCAGTACTTC. Translated: CASSFGGASVYYEQYF. The V call is TRBV7-8, the J call TRBJ2-7; D perhaps matches TRBD2 (6 bases). The CDR3 has 16 amino acids. V shed 3 bases and J shed 3 bases, with 18 bases lying between them. Germline V lookup: CDR1 SGHVS, CDR2 FQNEAQ. Full variable domain (rest looked up from reference TRBV7-8 and TRBJ2-7): GAGVSQSPRYKVAKRGQDVALRCDPISGHVSLFWYQQALGQGPEFLTYFQNEAQLDKSGLPSDRFFAERPEGSVSTLKIQRTQQEDSAVYLCASSFGGASVYYEQYFGPGTRLTVT.

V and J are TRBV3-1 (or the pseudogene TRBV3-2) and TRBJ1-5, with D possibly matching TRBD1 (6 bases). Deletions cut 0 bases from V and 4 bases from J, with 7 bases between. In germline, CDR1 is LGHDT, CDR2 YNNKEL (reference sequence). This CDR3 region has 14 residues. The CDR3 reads CASSQDTGNQPQHF. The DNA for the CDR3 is TGTGCCAGCAGCCAAGATACAGGGAATCAGCCCCAGCATTTT.

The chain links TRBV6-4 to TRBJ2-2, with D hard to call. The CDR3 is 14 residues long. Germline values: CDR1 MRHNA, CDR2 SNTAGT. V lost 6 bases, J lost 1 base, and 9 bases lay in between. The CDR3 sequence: CASRLQENTGELFF. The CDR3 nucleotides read TGTGCCAGCAGACTTCAGGAGAACACCGGGGAGCTGTTTTTT.

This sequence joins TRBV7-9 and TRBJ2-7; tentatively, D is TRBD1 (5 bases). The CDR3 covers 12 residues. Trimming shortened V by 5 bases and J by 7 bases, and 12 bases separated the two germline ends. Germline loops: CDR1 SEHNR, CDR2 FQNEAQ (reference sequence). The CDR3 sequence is CASSVQGGEQYF. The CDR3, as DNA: TGTGCCAGCAGCGTTCAGGGTGGGGAGCAGTACTTC.

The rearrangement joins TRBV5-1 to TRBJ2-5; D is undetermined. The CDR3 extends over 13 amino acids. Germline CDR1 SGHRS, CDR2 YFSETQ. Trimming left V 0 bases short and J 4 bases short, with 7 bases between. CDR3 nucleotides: TGCGCCAGCAGCTTGGGTAGCAGAGAGACCCAGTACTTC. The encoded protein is CASSLGSRETQYF.

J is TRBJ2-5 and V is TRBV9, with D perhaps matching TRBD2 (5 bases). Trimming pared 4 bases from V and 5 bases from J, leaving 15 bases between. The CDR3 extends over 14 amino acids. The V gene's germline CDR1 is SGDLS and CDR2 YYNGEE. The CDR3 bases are TGTGCCAGCAGCCTCCCGGGGTTGCGGGAGACCCAGTACTTC. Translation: CASSLPGLRETQYF. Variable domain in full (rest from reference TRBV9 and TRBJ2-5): DSGVTQTPKHLITATGQRVTLRCSPRSGDLSVYWYQQSLDQGLQFLIQYYNGEERAKGNILERFSAQQFPDLHSELNLSSLELGDSALYFCASSLPGLRETQYFGPGTRLLVL.

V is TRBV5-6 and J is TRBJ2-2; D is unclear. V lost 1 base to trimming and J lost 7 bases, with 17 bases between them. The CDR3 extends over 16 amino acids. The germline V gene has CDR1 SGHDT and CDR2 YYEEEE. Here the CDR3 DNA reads TGTGCCAGCAGCTTGCGAATACCTCAAGCCAACGGGGAGCTGTTTTTT. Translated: CASSLRIPQANGELFF.

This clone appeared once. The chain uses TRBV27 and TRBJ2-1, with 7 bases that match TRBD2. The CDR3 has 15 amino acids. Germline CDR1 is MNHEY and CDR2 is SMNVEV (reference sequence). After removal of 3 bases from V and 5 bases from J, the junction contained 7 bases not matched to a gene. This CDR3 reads CASSFFSGPDNEQFF. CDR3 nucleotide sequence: TGTGCCAGCAGTTTTTTTAGCGGGCCTGACAATGAGCAGTTCTTC.

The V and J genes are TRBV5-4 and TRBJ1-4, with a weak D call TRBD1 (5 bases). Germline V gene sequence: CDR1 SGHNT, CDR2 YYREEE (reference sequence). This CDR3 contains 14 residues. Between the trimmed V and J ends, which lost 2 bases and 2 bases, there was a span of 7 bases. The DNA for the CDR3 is TGTGCCAGCAGCTTCGACAGTACTAATGAAAAACTGTTTTTT. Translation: CASSFDSTNEKLFF.

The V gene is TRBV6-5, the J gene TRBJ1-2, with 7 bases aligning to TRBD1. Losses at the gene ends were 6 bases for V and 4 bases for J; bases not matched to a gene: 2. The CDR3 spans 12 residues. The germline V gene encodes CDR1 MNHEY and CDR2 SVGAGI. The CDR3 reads CASRRDSYGYTF. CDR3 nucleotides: TGTGCCAGCAGAAGGGACAGCTATGGCTACACCTTC.

Here the CDR3 reads CAWSSGGSEQFF. The CDR3 DNA reads TGTGCCTGGAGTTCGGGCGGGAGTGAGCAGTTCTTC. This rearrangement joins TRBV30 to TRBJ2-1, with TRBD2 identical over 7 bases. Germline CDR1 is GTSNPN and CDR2 is SVGIG (reference sequence). V shed 2 bases, J shed 9 bases, and the junction held 4 bases outside the gene matches. This CDR3 is 12 amino acids long.

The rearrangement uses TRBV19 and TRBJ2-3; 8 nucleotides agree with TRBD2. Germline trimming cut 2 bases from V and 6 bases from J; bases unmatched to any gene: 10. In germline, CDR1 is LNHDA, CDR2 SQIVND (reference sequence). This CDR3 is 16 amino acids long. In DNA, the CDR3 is TGTGCCAGTAGTATACAGGCGGGGGGCCTGGTGGATACGCAGTATTTT. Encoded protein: CASSIQAGGLVDTQYF.

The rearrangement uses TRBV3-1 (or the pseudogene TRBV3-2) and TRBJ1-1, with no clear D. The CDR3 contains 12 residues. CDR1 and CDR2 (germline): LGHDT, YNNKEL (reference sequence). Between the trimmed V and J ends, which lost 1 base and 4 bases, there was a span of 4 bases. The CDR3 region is CASSQAFTEAFF. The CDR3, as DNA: TGTGCCAGCAGCCAAGCCTTCACTGAAGCTTTCTTT.

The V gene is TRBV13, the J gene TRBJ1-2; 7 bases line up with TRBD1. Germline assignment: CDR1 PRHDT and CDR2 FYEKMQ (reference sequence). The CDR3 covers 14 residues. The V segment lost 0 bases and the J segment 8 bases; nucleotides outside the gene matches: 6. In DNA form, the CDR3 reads TGTGCCAGCAGCTTAGGCACGACAGGGCCGGGCTACACCTTC. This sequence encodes CASSLGTTGPGYTF.

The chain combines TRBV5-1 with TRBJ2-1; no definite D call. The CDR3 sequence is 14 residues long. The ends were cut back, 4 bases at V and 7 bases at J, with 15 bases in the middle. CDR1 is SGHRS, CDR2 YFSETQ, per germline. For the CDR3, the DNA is TGCGCCAGCAGCCCTGGGTGGGTAGGGAATGAGCAGTTCTTC. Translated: CASSPGWVGNEQFF.

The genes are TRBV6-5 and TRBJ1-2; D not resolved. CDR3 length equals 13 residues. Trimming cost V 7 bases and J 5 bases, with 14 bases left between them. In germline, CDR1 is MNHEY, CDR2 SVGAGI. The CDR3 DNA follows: TGTGCCAGCACCCCATTGCTGGGTTATGGCTACACCTTC. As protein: CASTPLLGYGYTF.

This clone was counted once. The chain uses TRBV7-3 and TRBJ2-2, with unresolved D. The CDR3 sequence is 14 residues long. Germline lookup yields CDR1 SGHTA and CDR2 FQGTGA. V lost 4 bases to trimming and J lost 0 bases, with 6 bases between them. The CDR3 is CASSSDSNTGELFF. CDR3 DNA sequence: TGTGCCAGCAGCTCCGATTCGAACACCGGGGAGCTGTTTTTT.

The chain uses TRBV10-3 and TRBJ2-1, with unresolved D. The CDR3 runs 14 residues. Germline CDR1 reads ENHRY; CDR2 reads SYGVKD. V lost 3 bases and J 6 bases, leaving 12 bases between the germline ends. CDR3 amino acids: CAISERAERNEQFF. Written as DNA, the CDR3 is TGTGCCATCAGTGAAAGAGCTGAACGCAATGAGCAGTTCTTC.